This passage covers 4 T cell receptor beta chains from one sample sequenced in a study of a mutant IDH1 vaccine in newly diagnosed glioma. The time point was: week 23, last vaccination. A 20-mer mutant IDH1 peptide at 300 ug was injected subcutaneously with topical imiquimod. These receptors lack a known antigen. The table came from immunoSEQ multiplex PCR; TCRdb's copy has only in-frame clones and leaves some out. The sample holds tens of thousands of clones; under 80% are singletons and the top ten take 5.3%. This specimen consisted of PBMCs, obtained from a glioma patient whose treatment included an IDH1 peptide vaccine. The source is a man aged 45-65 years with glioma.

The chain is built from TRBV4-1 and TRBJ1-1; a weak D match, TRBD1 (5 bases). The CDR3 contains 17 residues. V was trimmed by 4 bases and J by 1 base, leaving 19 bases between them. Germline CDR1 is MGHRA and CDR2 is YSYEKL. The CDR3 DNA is TGCGCCAGCAGCCTACCACGGGGTACAGGCCAGAACACTGAAGCTTTCTTT. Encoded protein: CASSLPRGTGQNTEAFF.

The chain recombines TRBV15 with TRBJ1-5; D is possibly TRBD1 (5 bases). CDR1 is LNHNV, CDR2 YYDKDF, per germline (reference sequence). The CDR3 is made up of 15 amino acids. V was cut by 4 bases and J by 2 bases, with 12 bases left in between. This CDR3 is CATSTGGEGNQPQHF. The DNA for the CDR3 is TGTGCCACCAGCACCGGGGGAGAGGGCAATCAGCCCCAGCATTTT. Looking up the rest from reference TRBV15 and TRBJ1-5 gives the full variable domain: DAMVIQNPRYQVTQFGKPVTLSCSQTLNHNVMYWYQQKSSQAPKLLFHYYDKDFNNEADTPDNFQSRRPNTSFCFLDIRSPGLGDTAMYLCATSTGGEGNQPQHFGDGTRLSIL.

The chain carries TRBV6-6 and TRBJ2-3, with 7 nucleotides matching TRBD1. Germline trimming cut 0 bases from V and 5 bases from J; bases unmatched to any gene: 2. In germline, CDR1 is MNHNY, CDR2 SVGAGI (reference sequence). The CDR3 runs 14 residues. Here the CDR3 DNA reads TGTGCCAGCAGTTACTCGACAGGGCAAGATACGCAGTATTTT. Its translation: CASSYSTGQDTQYF.

The CDR3 region is CASSFGAATDTQYF. DNA for the CDR3: TGTGCCAGCAGTTTCGGGGCCGCCACAGATACGCAGTATTTT. The J gene is TRBJ2-3, the V gene TRBV5-6; either TRBD1 or TRBD2 may fit D (5 bases each). CDR1 SGHDT and CDR2 YYEEEE come from the germline V gene. The V gene lost 5 bases and the J gene lost 2 bases, with 12 bases spanning the gap. The CDR3 consists of 14 residues. Full variable domain (outside the CDR3, taken from reference TRBV5-6 and TRBJ2-3): DAGVTQSPTHLIKTRGQQVTLRCSPKSGHDTVSWYQQALGQGPQFIFQYYEEEERQRGNFPDRFSGHQFPNYSSELNVNALLLGDSALYLCASSFGAATDTQYFGPGTRLTVL.